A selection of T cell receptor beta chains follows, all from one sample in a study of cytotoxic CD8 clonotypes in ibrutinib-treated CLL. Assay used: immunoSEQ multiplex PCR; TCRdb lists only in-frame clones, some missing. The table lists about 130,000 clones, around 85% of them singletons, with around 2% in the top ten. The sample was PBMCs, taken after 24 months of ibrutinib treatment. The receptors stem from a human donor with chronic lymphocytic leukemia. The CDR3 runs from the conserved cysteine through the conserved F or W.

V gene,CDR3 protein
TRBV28,CASSRGTEAFF
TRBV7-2,CASSLNPTVLAKNIQYF
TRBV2,CASTNSLKQYF
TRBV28,CASPPRQAPLNTEAFF
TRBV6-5,CASSWGVNQPQHF
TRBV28,CASSLGGQGGQETQYF
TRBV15,CATSRVEAGANVLTF
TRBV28,CASSLGGDLEQYF
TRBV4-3,CASSRTSGTQETQYF
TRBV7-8,CASSFKREGSSYNEQFF
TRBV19,CASSIAQASTDTQYF
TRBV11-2,CASSLVRQGREKLFF
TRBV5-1,CASSLVGLGHNSPLHF
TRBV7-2,CASTQGTGHNEQFF
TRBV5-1,CASSLAVLAGGPNIQYF
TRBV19,CASTIAGTGQPQHF
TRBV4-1,CASSQDFQQGPIRGTQYF
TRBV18,CASSPGLAGNTGELFF
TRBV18,CASSPIAAGTDTQYF
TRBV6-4,CASRGSELFF
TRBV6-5,CASSYSGQGPGELFF
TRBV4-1,CASSQVGGIAGNTIYF
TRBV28,CASSHPHPLSGRRTDTQYF
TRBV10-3,CAIRPTGDYNSPLHF
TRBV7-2,CASSLQVNQPQHF
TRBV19,CASSYRDRGVLYEQYF
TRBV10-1,CASSPQGHEQYF
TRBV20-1,CSARSEETQYF
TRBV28,CASSGNFGLAGSYNEQFF
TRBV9,CASSVGGASGTYNEQFF
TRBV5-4,CASSLVASGRGTDTQYF
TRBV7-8,CASSLDQGSYGYTF
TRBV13,CASSTITVLDLNEQFF
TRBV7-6,CASSSDRYEQYF
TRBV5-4,CASSLEKSGRAYNEQFF
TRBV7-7,CASTGRGMKGQETQYF
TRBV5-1,CASSLTGQGANSPLHF
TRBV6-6,CASSYSIGRGDTF
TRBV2,CASRSDNRSGGYTF
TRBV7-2,CASSLGGDEKLFF
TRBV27,CASKPGVADTQYF
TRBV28,CASSQTGGLDEQYF
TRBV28,CASSGLFLGEQYF
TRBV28,CASSPTSGRYNEQFF
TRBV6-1,CASDPGGSGNTIYF
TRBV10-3,CAISATSGRAGEQFF
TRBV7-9,CASSLGQLAGKDNEQFF
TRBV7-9,CASSRMILAGGQEDTQYF
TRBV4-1,CASSSPSGRIYEQYF